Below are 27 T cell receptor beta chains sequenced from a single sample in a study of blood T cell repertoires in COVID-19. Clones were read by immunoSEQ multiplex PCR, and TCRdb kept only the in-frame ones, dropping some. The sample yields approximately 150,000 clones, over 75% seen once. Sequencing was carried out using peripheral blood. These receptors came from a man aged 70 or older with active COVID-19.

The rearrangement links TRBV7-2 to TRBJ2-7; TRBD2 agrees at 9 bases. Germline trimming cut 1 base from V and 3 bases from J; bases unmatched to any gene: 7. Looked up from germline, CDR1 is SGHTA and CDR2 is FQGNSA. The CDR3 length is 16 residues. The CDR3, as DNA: TGTGCCAGCAGCTTAGGCCTGGCGGGAGGGGTCTACGAGCAGTACTTC. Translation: CASSLGLAGGVYEQYF.

Here the CDR3 reads CASSSNRDNEQFF. Written as DNA, the CDR3 is TGTGCCAGCAGTTCAAACAGGGACAATGAGCAGTTCTTC. The chain is built from TRBV27 and TRBJ2-1; tentatively, D is TRBD1 (6 bases). CDR3 length equals 13 residues. The V end was cut by 4 bases, the J end by 5 bases, with 9 bases between. Germline V CDR1 and CDR2: MNHEY, SMNVEV (reference sequence).

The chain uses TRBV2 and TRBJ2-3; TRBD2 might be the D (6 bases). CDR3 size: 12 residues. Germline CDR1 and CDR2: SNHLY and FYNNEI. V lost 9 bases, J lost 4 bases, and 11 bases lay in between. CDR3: CASGLLSDTQYF. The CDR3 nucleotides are TGTGCCAGTGGACTATTGTCAGATACGCAGTATTTT.

The CDR3 region is CASSQESGQGYNEQFF. The CDR3 nucleotides read TGCGCCAGCAGCCAAGAATCTGGACAGGGTTACAATGAGCAGTTCTTC. This chain links TRBV4-3 with TRBJ2-1; 8 nucleotides agree with TRBD1. CDR1 is LGHNA and CDR2 is YSLEER in the germline V gene. V dropped 0 bases and J dropped 4; count of bases not matched to a gene: 5. This CDR3 region has 16 residues.

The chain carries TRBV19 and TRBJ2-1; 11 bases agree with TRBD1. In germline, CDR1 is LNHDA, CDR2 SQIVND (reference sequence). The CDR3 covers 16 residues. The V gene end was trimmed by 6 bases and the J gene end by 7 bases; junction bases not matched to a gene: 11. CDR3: CASSDPGTGGGNEQFF. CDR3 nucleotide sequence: TGTGCCAGTAGCGACCCGGGGACAGGGGGAGGTAATGAGCAGTTCTTC.

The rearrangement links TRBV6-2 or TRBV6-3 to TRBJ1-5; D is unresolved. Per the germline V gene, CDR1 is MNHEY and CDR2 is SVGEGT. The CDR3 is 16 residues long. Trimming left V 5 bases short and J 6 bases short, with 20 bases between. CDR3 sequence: CASSHRAASGVQPQHF. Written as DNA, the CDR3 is TGTGCCAGCAGTCACCGGGCAGCGTCGGGAGTTCAGCCCCAGCATTTT.

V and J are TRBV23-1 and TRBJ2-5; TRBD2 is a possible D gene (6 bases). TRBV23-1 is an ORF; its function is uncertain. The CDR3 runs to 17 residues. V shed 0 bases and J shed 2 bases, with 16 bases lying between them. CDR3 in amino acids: CASSQSTNSGSQETQYF. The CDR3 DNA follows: TGCGCCAGCAGTCAATCCACGAATAGCGGCTCACAAGAGACCCAGTACTTC.

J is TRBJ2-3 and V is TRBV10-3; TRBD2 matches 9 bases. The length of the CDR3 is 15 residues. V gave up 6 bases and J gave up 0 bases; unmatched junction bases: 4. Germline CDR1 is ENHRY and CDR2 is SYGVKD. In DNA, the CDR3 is TGTGCCATCAGGCTAGCGGGGACTAGCACAGATACGCAGTATTTT. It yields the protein CAIRLAGTSTDTQYF.

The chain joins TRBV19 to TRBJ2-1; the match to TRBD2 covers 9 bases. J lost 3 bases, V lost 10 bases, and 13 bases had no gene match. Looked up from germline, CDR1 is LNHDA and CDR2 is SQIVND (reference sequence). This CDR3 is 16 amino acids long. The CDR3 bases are TGTGCCACCCAGGCCCCCTCTAGCGGGGTCTACAATGAGCAGTTCTTC. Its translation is CATQAPSSGVYNEQFF.

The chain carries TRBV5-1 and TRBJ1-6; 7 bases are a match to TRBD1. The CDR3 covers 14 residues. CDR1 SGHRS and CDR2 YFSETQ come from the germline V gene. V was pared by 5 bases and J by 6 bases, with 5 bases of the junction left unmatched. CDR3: CASRPGQPNSPLHF. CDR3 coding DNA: TGCGCCAGCAGACCGGGACAGCCTAATTCACCCCTCCACTTT.

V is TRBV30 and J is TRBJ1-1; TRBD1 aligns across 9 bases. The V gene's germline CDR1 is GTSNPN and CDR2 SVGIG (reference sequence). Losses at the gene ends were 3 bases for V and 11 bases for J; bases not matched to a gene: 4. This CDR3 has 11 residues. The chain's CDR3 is CAWRGTGRAFF. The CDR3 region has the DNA TGTGCCTGGAGGGGGACAGGGCGCGCTTTCTTT. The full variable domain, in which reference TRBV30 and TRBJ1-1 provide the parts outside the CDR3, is SQTIHQWPATLVQPVGSPLSLECTVEGTSNPNLYWYRQAAGRGLQLLFYSVGIGQISSEVPQNLSASRPQDRQFILSSKKLLLSDSGFYLCAWRGTGRAFFGQGTRLTVV.

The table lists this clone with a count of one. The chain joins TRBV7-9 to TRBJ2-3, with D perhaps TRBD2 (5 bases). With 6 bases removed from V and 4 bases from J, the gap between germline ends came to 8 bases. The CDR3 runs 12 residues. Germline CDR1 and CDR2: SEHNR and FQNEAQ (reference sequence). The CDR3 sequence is CASRGAADTQYF. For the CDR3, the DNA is TGTGCCAGCAGGGGAGCGGCAGATACGCAGTATTTT.

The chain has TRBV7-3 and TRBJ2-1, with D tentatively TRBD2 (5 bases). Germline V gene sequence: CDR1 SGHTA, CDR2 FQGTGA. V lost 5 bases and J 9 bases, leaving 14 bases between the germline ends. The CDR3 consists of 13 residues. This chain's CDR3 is CASSPGVFGEQFF. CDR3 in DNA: TGTGCCAGCAGCCCCGGGGTCTTCGGTGAGCAGTTCTTC.

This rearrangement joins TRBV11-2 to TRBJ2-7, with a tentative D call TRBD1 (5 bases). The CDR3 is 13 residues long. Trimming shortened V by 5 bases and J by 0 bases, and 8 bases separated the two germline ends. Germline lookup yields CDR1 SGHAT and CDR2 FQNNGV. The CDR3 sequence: CASSVDSSYEQYF. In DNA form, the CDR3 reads TGTGCCAGCAGCGTCGACAGCTCCTACGAGCAGTACTTC.

CDR3 loop: CSVEAVQGAHEQYF. DNA of the CDR3: TGCAGCGTTGAGGCTGTACAGGGGGCACACGAGCAGTACTTC. The chain is built from TRBV29-1 and TRBJ2-7, with TRBD1 matching over 9 bases. This CDR3 has 14 amino acids. The ends lost 3 bases at V and 5 bases at J; junction bases unmatched: 8. The germline gives CDR1 SQVTM, CDR2 ANQGSEA.

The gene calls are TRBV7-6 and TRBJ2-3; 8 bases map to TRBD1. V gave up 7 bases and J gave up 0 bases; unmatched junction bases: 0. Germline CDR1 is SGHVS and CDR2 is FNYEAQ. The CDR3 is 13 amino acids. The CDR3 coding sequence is TGTGCCAGCAACAGGGGGAGCACAGATACGCAGTATTTT. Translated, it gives CASNRGSTDTQYF.

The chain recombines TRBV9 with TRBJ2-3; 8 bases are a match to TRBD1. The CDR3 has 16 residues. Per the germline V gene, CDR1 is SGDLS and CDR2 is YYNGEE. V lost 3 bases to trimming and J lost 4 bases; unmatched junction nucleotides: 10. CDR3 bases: TGTGCCAGCAGCGGGACGAGCGACAGGGGCCCAGATACGCAGTATTTT. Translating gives CASSGTSDRGPDTQYF.

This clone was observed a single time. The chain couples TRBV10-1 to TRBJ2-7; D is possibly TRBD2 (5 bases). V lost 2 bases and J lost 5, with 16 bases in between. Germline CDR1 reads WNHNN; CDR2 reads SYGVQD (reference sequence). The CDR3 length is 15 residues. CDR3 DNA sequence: TGCGCCAGCAGTGAGGGGGAGCTCGGGTCGGACGAGCAGTACTTC. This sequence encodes CASSEGELGSDEQYF.

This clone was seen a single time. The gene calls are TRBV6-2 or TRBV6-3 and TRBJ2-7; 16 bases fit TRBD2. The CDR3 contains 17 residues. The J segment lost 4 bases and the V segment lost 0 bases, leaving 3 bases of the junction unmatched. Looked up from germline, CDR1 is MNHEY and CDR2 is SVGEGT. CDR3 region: CASSYSGLAGGLYEQYF. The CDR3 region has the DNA TGTGCCAGCAGTTACTCGGGACTAGCGGGAGGGCTATACGAGCAGTACTTC.

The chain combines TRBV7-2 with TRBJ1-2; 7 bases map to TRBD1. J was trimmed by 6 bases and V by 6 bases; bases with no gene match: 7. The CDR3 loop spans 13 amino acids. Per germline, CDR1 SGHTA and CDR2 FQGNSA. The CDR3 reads CASRLGTAHGYTF. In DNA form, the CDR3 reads TGTGCCAGCAGGCTGGGGACAGCCCATGGCTACACCTTC. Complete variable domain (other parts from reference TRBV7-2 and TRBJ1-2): GAGVSQSPSNKVTEKGKDVELRCDPISGHTALYWYRQSLGQGLEFLIYFQGNSAPDKSGLPSDRFSAERTGGSVSTLTIQRTQQEDSAVYLCASRLGTAHGYTFGSGTRLTVV.

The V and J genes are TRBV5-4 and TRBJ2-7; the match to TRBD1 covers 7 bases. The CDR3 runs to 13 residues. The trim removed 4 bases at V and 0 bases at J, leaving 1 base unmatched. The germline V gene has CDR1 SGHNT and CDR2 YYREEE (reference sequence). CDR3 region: CASSGDSSYEQYF. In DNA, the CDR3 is TGTGCCAGCAGCGGGGACAGCTCCTACGAGCAGTACTTC.

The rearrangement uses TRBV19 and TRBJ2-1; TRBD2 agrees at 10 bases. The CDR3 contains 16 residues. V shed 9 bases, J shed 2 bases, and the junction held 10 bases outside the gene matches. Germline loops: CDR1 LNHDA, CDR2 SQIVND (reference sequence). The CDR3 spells CASSELAGVTYNEQFF. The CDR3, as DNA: TGTGCCAGCTCTGAGCTAGCGGGAGTCACCTACAATGAGCAGTTCTTC.

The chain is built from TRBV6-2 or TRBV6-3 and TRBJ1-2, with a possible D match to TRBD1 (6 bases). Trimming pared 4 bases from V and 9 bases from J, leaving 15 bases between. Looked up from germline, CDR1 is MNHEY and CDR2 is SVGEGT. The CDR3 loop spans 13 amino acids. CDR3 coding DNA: TGTGCCAGCAGTTTCGGGCAGGGGAGTAGCTACACCTTC. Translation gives CASSFGQGSSYTF.

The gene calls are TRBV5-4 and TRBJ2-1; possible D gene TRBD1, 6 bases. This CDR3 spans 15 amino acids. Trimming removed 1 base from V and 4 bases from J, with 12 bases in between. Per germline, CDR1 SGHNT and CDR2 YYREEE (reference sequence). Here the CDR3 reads CASSLTKGQYNEQFF. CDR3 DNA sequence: TGTGCCAGCAGCTTGACGAAAGGACAGTACAATGAGCAGTTCTTC.

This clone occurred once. In DNA form, the CDR3 reads TGTGCCTGGAGTAAAGGACAGGGGGCTAGTAATGAGCAGTTCTTC. This codes for CAWSKGQGASNEQFF. The chain carries TRBV30 and TRBJ2-1, with 11 nucleotides matching TRBD1. The CDR3 totals 15 residues. Germline CDR1 is GTSNPN and CDR2 is SVGIG (reference sequence). V lost 2 bases, J lost 7 bases, and 7 bases stayed unmatched.

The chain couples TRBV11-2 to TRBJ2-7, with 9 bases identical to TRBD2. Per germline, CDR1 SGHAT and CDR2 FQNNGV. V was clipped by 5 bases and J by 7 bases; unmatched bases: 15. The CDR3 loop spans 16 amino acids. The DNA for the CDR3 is TGTGCCAGCAGCCCTCTGGCGGGAGGGGACAGATGGGAGCAGTACTTC. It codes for CASSPLAGGDRWEQYF.

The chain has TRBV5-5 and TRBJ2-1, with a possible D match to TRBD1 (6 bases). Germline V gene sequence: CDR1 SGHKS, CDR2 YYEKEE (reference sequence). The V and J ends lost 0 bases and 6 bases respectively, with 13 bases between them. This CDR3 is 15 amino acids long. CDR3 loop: CASSLVGTQINEQFF. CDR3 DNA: TGTGCCAGCAGCTTGGTAGGGACACAAATCAATGAGCAGTTCTTC.